The entry that follows covers one TCR beta chain sequence. This sample is drawn from a study of blood T cell repertoires in COVID-19. The wider study: COVID-19 samples, acute and convalescent, were from the United States, Italy and Spain.

Germline CDR1 MNHEY, CDR2 SVGAGI. V gave up 5 bases and J gave up 4 bases; unmatched junction bases: 1. CDR3 length: 13 residues. The authors' processing: Amplifying reference gene primers gave estimates of nucleated cell counts. Measured with immunoSEQ multiplex PCR; TCRdb has only the in-frame clones, and not every one. That table gives V, J and clone size, and the DNA gave D and trimming. Of nearly 110,000 clones in the sample, around 82% are singletons; the top ten hold approximately 4%. The chain has TRBV6-5 and TRBJ2-2, with 7 positions matching TRBD1. Material for sequencing was peripheral blood. This clonotype was sampled from a human donor in a cohort sampled during active COVID-19. The CDR3 nucleotides read TGTGCCAGCAGTCACAGGGGCACCGGGGAGCTGTTTTTT. Its protein is CASSHRGTGELFF.